This is a list of T cell receptor beta chains from one sample in a study of sequential checkpoint blockade in melanoma. Only in-frame clones appear in the TCRdb table, and some are missing; sequencing was by immunoSEQ multiplex PCR. The sample carries just over 7,000 clones, approximately 22% recorded once. The sequenced sample was tumor tissue (inferred from file names), obtained from a patient given nivolumab and ipilimumab in sequence. All receptors come from a human donor with melanoma. The CDR3 runs from the conserved cysteine through the conserved F or W. Each record gives: J gene, CDR3 length, V gene, D gene, CDR3 protein. A D gene is named only where the DNA matches it firmly.

J gene: TRBJ2-2
CDR3 length: 15
V gene: TRBV25-1
D gene: TRBD2
CDR3 protein: CASGRAGANTGELFF

J gene: TRBJ2-3
CDR3 length: 16
V gene: TRBV6-8
D gene: TRBD2
CDR3 protein: CASRSLARGTVDTQYF

J gene: TRBJ2-6
CDR3 length: 15
V gene: TRBV15
D gene: -
CDR3 protein: CATSRGSTGANVLTF

J gene: TRBJ1-2
CDR3 length: 15
V gene: TRBV18
D gene: -
CDR3 protein: CASSPDRELKGGYTF

J gene: TRBJ1-2
CDR3 length: 13
V gene: TRBV19
D gene: -
CDR3 protein: CASRDTLIYGYTF

J gene: TRBJ2-5
CDR3 length: 16
V gene: TRBV4-1
D gene: -
CDR3 protein: CASSQEPGGTQETQYF

J gene: TRBJ2-3
CDR3 length: 15
V gene: TRBV19
D gene: -
CDR3 protein: CASKEGSTSTDTQYF

J gene: TRBJ2-1
CDR3 length: 13
V gene: TRBV18
D gene: -
CDR3 protein: CASSPSGRNEQFF

J gene: TRBJ2-7
CDR3 length: 15
V gene: TRBV11-3
D gene: TRBD1
CDR3 protein: CASSLREGADDEQYF

J gene: TRBJ1-1
CDR3 length: 13
V gene: TRBV6-8
D gene: TRBD1
CDR3 protein: CASSLQGATEAFF

J gene: TRBJ2-5
CDR3 length: 12
V gene: TRBV6-8
D gene: TRBD1
CDR3 protein: CAISPDRVRRYF

J gene: TRBJ2-7
CDR3 length: 15
V gene: TRBV10-3
D gene: -
CDR3 protein: CAISDPGQNSYEQYF

J gene: TRBJ2-7
CDR3 length: 15
V gene: TRBV6-8
D gene: -
CDR3 protein: CASSYSLEGTYEQYF

J gene: TRBJ1-1
CDR3 length: 11
V gene: TRBV6-7
D gene: -
CDR3 protein: CATNMNTEAFF

J gene: TRBJ2-3
CDR3 length: 17
V gene: TRBV11-3
D gene: TRBD1
CDR3 protein: CASSLGTGGSGMDTQYF

J gene: TRBJ2-7
CDR3 length: 16
V gene: TRBV9
D gene: TRBD1
CDR3 protein: CASSVDGTGFSNEQYF

J gene: TRBJ1-1
CDR3 length: 13
V gene: TRBV7-1
D gene: -
CDR3 protein: CASSLDLTVGAFF

J gene: TRBJ1-1
CDR3 length: 15
V gene: TRBV11-3
D gene: TRBD1
CDR3 protein: CASSLWTGRKAEAFF

J gene: TRBJ1-5
CDR3 length: 15
V gene: TRBV6-8
D gene: -
CDR3 protein: CASSYSGGYGQPQHF

J gene: TRBJ1-1
CDR3 length: 13
V gene: TRBV29-1
D gene: -
CDR3 protein: CSYRTRGNTEAFF

J gene: TRBJ1-1
CDR3 length: 14
V gene: TRBV5-1
D gene: -
CDR3 protein: CASSDYTGTNEAFF

J gene: TRBJ2-4
CDR3 length: 13
V gene: TRBV7-2
D gene: -
CDR3 protein: CASSLVEGGIQYF

J gene: TRBJ1-2
CDR3 length: 14
V gene: TRBV6-8
D gene: -
CDR3 protein: CASSYSSDPYGYTF

J gene: TRBJ1-5
CDR3 length: 15
V gene: TRBV11-3
D gene: -
CDR3 protein: CASSLVGNSNQPQHF

J gene: TRBJ1-2
CDR3 length: 14
V gene: TRBV2
D gene: -
CDR3 protein: CASRTGTTNYGYTF

J gene: TRBJ2-1
CDR3 length: 15
V gene: TRBV19
D gene: TRBD2
CDR3 protein: CASAQTSGGFDEQFF

J gene: TRBJ1-2
CDR3 length: 13
V gene: TRBV12-5
D gene: -
CDR3 protein: CASGSTRAKGYTF

J gene: TRBJ2-3
CDR3 length: 15
V gene: TRBV9
D gene: -
CDR3 protein: CASSPGGPSTDTQYF

J gene: TRBJ1-2
CDR3 length: 15
V gene: TRBV29-1
D gene: -
CDR3 protein: CSVERGTSANYGYTF

J gene: TRBJ1-1
CDR3 length: 15
V gene: TRBV6-8
D gene: -
CDR3 protein: CASSRGGSGDTEAFF

J gene: TRBJ2-7
CDR3 length: 14
V gene: TRBV6-8
D gene: -
CDR3 protein: CASSYSPTGYEQYF

J gene: TRBJ2-1
CDR3 length: 16
V gene: TRBV5-1
D gene: -
CDR3 protein: CASSLDGREQSGEQFF

J gene: TRBJ2-7
CDR3 length: 16
V gene: TRBV5-1
D gene: TRBD1
CDR3 protein: CASSSLGGQGTYEQYF

J gene: TRBJ2-2
CDR3 length: 12
V gene: TRBV6-8
D gene: -
CDR3 protein: CASSMGPGELFF

J gene: TRBJ1-5
CDR3 length: 13
V gene: TRBV23-1
D gene: -
CDR3 protein: CASSPTNSQPQHF

J gene: TRBJ2-7
CDR3 length: 16
V gene: TRBV6-8
D gene: -
CDR3 protein: CASSSGSIRSSYEQYF

J gene: TRBJ1-1
CDR3 length: 14
V gene: TRBV23-1
D gene: -
CDR3 protein: CASSPRGLNTEAFF

J gene: TRBJ2-1
CDR3 length: 15
V gene: TRBV19
D gene: TRBD2
CDR3 protein: CASSITSGELNEQFF

J gene: TRBJ2-5
CDR3 length: 13
V gene: TRBV23-1
D gene: TRBD2
CDR3 protein: CASSLGLEETQYF

J gene: TRBJ2-3
CDR3 length: 16
V gene: TRBV4-1
D gene: TRBD2
CDR3 protein: CASKPTERGSTDTQYF

J gene: TRBJ2-3
CDR3 length: 16
V gene: TRBV9
D gene: -
CDR3 protein: CASSSGSGYSTDTQYF

J gene: TRBJ2-1
CDR3 length: 15
V gene: TRBV11-1
D gene: TRBD1
CDR3 protein: CASSRGQGEGNEQFF

J gene: TRBJ2-1
CDR3 length: 15
V gene: TRBV6-8
D gene: TRBD2
CDR3 protein: CASSSPGLASLVQFF